This is a list of T cell receptor beta chains from one sample in a study of blood T cell repertoires in COVID-19. TCRdb's copy holds only in-frame clones and misses some; the assay was immunoSEQ multiplex PCR. In the table there are 200,000 or so clones, over 80% of which are singletons. Source material: PBMCs or T cells enriched from blood (not recorded which). These TCRs come from a woman aged 25 to 45 who had been exposed to COVID-19. Each CDR3 is given with its conserved first and last residue. D genes are given only for firm matches.

CDR3aa	CDR3nt	v_gene	j_gene	d_gene
CASSGTNNTEAFF	TGTGCCAGCTCCGGGACAAATAACACTGAAGCTTTCTTT	TRBV18	TRBJ1-1	NA
CASSLGQGQYEQYF	TGCGCCAGCAGCTTGGGACAGGGCCAGTACGAGCAGTACTTC	TRBV5-1	TRBJ2-7	TRBD1
CASSLAGPGLNTEAFF	TGTGCCAGCAGCTTAGCGGGTCCAGGATTGAACACTGAAGCTTTCTTT	TRBV7-2	TRBJ1-1	NA
CSVDLGPNQPQHF	TGCAGCGTTGATCTGGGGCCCAATCAGCCCCAGCATTTT	TRBV29-1	TRBJ1-5	NA
CASRGTGYNEQFF	TGTGCCAGCAGGGGGACAGGCTACAATGAGCAGTTCTTC	TRBV2	TRBJ2-1	TRBD1
CASSESAGTNYGYTF	TGCGCCAGCAGTGAGTCAGCGGGAACCAACTATGGCTACACCTTC	TRBV10-2	TRBJ1-2	NA
CSATPWGGAFF	TGCAGTGCTACCCCCTGGGGGGGGGCTTTCTTT	TRBV20-1	TRBJ1-1	NA
CAISGQGTVGYTF	TGTGCCATCAGCGGACAGGGCACGGTTGGCTACACCTTC	TRBV10-3	TRBJ1-2	TRBD1
CASSEDPLWGEANTGELFF	TGTGCCAGCAGCGAAGACCCCCTTTGGGGGGAGGCCAACACCGGGGAGCTGTTTTTT	TRBV3-1/TRBV3-2	TRBJ2-2	NA
CASSVNRGHTEAFF	TGTGCCAGCAGTGTGAACAGGGGGCACACTGAAGCTTTCTTT	TRBV2	TRBJ1-1	TRBD1
CASSQDSSGNTIYF	TGTGCCAGCAGCCAGGACAGCTCTGGAAACACCATATATTTT	TRBV4-2	TRBJ1-3	NA
CASSQVLSRGNQPQHF	TGCGCCAGCAGCCAAGTCTTATCCAGGGGCAATCAGCCCCAGCATTTT	TRBV4-1	TRBJ1-5	NA
CASSLGATSAPGAQYF	TGTGCCAGCAGCTTAGGCGCGACTAGCGCCCCGGGGGCCCAGTACTTC	TRBV7-2	TRBJ2-5	TRBD2
CASSFAGQGIYGYTF	TGTGCCAGCAGCTTCGCGGGACAGGGGATCTATGGCTACACCTTC	TRBV7-2	TRBJ1-2	TRBD1
CASSLSGARAQYF	TGTGCCAGCAGCTTAAGCGGAGCTAGGGCCCAGTACTTC	TRBV7-2	TRBJ2-5	NA
CAWARGGRSYEQYF	TGTGCCTGGGCCCGAGGGGGTCGCTCCTACGAGCAGTACTTC	TRBV30	TRBJ2-7	NA
CASSVAPGTGGFGGYTF	TGTGCCAGCAGCGTAGCCCCCGGGACAGGGGGCTTTGGTGGCTACACCTTC	TRBV9	TRBJ1-2	TRBD1